The 29 T cell receptor beta chains in this list originate from one sample, sequenced in a study of OX40 agonist ivuxolimab in advanced cancers. Generated by immunoSEQ multiplex PCR, the TCRdb table keeps only in-frame clones and is missing some. The sample has about 100,000 clones; 91% are singletons. The source material was CD4+ or CD8+ T cells sorted from blood, sampled in a trial of the OX40 agonist ivuxolimab. The receptors shown here come from an adult with an advanced solid tumor such as melanoma, head and neck, liver or kidney cancer.

V gene TRBV19 combines with J gene TRBJ1-5, with TRBD1 as a possible D gene (5 bases). CDR1 LNHDA and CDR2 SQIVND come from the germline V gene (reference sequence). CDR3 length equals 16 residues. Trimming pared 2 bases from V and 7 bases from J, leaving 18 bases between. CDR3 residues: CASSIQGAGPWQPQHF. As DNA, the CDR3 is TGTGCCAGTAGTATACAGGGCGCCGGCCCATGGCAGCCCCAGCATTTT. Full variable domain (outside the CDR3, taken from reference TRBV19 and TRBJ1-5): DGGITQSPKYLFRKEGQNVTLSCEQNLNHDAMYWYRQDPGQGLRLIYYSQIVNDFQKGDIAEGYSVSREKKESFPLTVTSAQKNPTAFYLCASSIQGAGPWQPQHFGDGTRLSIL.

This chain links TRBV6-5 with TRBJ1-2, with a tentative D call TRBD1 (6 bases). Per the germline V gene, CDR1 is MNHEY and CDR2 is SVGAGI. V shed 6 bases and J shed 3 bases, with 14 bases lying between them. The CDR3 contains 14 residues. CDR3 protein: CASSRSGGDYGYTF. CDR3 nucleotide sequence: TGTGCCAGCAGCAGAAGTGGGGGCGACTATGGCTACACCTTC.

The J gene is TRBJ1-4, the V gene TRBV28; 7 bases are a match to TRBD1. The CDR3 consists of 24 residues. Germline V lookup: CDR1 MDHEN, CDR2 SYDVKM. Trimming at V came to 6 bases and at J to 4 bases, leaving 35 bases not matched to a gene. CDR3 sequence (DNA): TGTGCCAGCAGCCCCATTGAAACAAAACTCGGCTCTCGTCTGGGACAGAAAAGTAATGAAAAACTGTTTTTT. Translating gives CASSPIETKLGSRLGQKSNEKLFF.

The chain is built from TRBV28 and TRBJ2-4, with 8 bases lining up with TRBD1. The CDR3 runs to 16 residues. With V trimmed by 5 bases and J by 5 bases, 11 bases remained unmatched. CDR1 MDHEN and CDR2 SYDVKM come from the germline V gene. CDR3 protein: CASSHHLGQGENIQYF. The CDR3 bases are TGTGCCAGCAGTCACCACCTAGGACAGGGAGAAAACATTCAGTACTTC.

The V call is TRBV7-3, the J call TRBJ2-1; the match to TRBD2 covers 13 bases. The germline V gene encodes CDR1 SGHTA and CDR2 FQGTGA. The CDR3 runs 14 residues. The V and J ends lost 2 bases and 12 bases, in that order; junction bases with no gene match: 4. CDR3 DNA sequence: TGTGCCAGCAGCTTAGGGACTAGCGGGACGGTGCAGTTCTTC. Its translation is CASSLGTSGTVQFF.

The chain has TRBV7-2 and TRBJ2-6, with D uncertain. Germline V CDR1 and CDR2: SGHTA, FQGNSA. Trimming took 11 bases from V and 0 from J, leaving 23 bases between them. The CDR3 length is 18 residues. The CDR3: CAQSPIALPYSGANVLTF. In DNA form, the CDR3 reads TGTGCCCAAAGTCCGATCGCGTTACCCTACTCTGGGGCCAACGTCCTGACTTTC.

V is TRBV7-2 and J is TRBJ2-3; 8 positions agree with TRBD2. After removal of 6 bases from V and 6 bases from J, the junction contained 8 bases not matched to a gene. The germline V gene has CDR1 SGHTA and CDR2 FQGNSA. The CDR3 sequence is 14 residues long. CDR3 amino acids: CASRTGTSTDTQYF. CDR3 sequence (DNA): TGTGCCAGCAGAACCGGGACTAGTACTGATACGCAGTATTTT.

This clone appeared a few times. This chain connects TRBV9 to TRBJ1-1; 7 nucleotides match TRBD1. The CDR3 spans 14 residues. The V segment lost 4 bases and the J segment 4 bases; nucleotides outside the gene matches: 7. Germline V gives CDR1 SGDLS, CDR2 YYNGEE. CDR3 amino acids: CASSLREGATEAFF. CDR3 nucleotide sequence: TGTGCCAGCAGCCTCAGGGAGGGGGCCACTGAAGCTTTCTTT.

J is TRBJ1-6 and V is TRBV27, with 7 bases aligning to TRBD1. CDR1 and CDR2 from the germline V gene are MNHEY and SMNVEV (reference sequence). The junction had 11 bases not matched to a gene; V was cut back by 3 bases and J by 0 bases. This CDR3 spans 19 amino acids. The chain's CDR3 is CASSFTRGGKSSYNSPLHF. The CDR3 DNA reads as TGTGCCAGCAGTTTTACCAGGGGGGGAAAAAGCTCCTATAATTCACCCCTCCACTTT.

The rearrangement uses TRBV11-2 and TRBJ2-5, with D perhaps TRBD1 (5 bases). The CDR3 has 14 residues. Deletions cut 4 bases from V and 2 bases from J, with 11 bases between. CDR1 and CDR2 from the germline V gene are SGHAT and FQNNGV. In DNA, the CDR3 is TGTGCCAGCAGCTCAGGGATCGGACAAGAGACCCAGTACTTC. Translating it yields CASSSGIGQETQYF.

The chain couples TRBV11-2 to TRBJ2-3; D is unclear. The CDR3 runs 15 residues. Germline V CDR1 and CDR2: SGHAT, FQNNGV. V lost 3 bases, J lost 0 bases, and 10 bases lay in between. Written as DNA, the CDR3 is TGTGCCAGCAGCTTTGGACGGATTAGCACAGATACGCAGTATTTT. Translation gives CASSFGRISTDTQYF.

The chain has TRBV5-4 and TRBJ2-3, with 10 bases lining up with TRBD2. CDR3 length: 16 amino acids. Germline V gene data show CDR1 as SGHNT and CDR2 as YYREEE (reference sequence). V shed 4 bases and J 4 bases; nucleotides not matched to a gene: 9. CDR3 DNA sequence: TGTGCCAGCAGCCCCCGGCTAGCGGGAGTGGCAGATACGCAGTATTTT. Its translation: CASSPRLAGVADTQYF. The complete variable domain, with remaining parts taken from reference TRBV5-4 and TRBJ2-3, reads ETGVTQSPTHLIKTRGQQVTLRCSSQSGHNTVSWYQQALGQGPQFIFQYYREEENGRGNFPPRFSGLQFPNYSSELNVNALELDDSALYLCASSPRLAGVADTQYFGPGTRLTVL.

The V call is TRBV5-1, the J call TRBJ1-2; D call uncertain. Germline assignment: CDR1 SGHRS and CDR2 YFSETQ. V dropped 7 bases and J dropped 2 bases, with 18 bases sitting between them. The CDR3 contains 15 residues. CDR3 sequence: CASAPQVSLNYGYTF. CDR3 DNA: TGCGCCAGCGCTCCCCAAGTCTCCCTCAACTATGGCTACACCTTC.

The rearrangement joins TRBV11-1 to TRBJ2-7, with D possibly being TRBD1 (6 bases). This CDR3 is built from 16 residues. V lost 3 bases to trimming and J lost 3 bases, with 18 bases between them. In germline, CDR1 is SGHAT, CDR2 FQDESV (reference sequence). CDR3 protein: CASSFLGAPGGYEQYF. The CDR3 DNA follows: TGTGCCAGCAGCTTTTTGGGGGCGCCAGGCGGCTACGAGCAGTACTTC.

The chain uses TRBV7-2 and TRBJ2-2, with D unclear. This CDR3 has 16 residues. Germline values: CDR1 SGHTA, CDR2 FQGNSA. Deletions cut 2 bases from V and 2 bases from J, with 12 bases between. CDR3 sequence: CASSLLPLLNTGELFF. Here the CDR3 DNA reads TGTGCCAGCAGCTTACTACCCCTGCTCAACACCGGGGAGCTGTTTTTT.

The rearrangement joins TRBV28 to TRBJ2-6; unclear D gene. The CDR3 has 13 amino acids. V was shortened by 7 bases and J by 3 bases, with 7 bases between the two germline ends. CDR1 and CDR2 from the germline V gene are MDHEN and SYDVKM. The CDR3 coding sequence is TGTGCCAGCATGGTTGGTGGGGCCAACGTCCTGACTTTC. Protein product: CASMVGGANVLTF. The full variable domain, its missing parts supplied by reference TRBV28 and TRBJ2-6, is DVKVTQSSRYLVKRTGEKVFLECVQDMDHENMFWYRQDPGLGLRLIYFSYDVKMKEKGDIPEGYSVSREKKERFSLILESASTNQTSMYLCASMVGGANVLTFGAGSRLTVL.

The sample holds a few counts of this clone. The V gene is TRBV5-8, the J gene TRBJ1-5; D perhaps matches TRBD1 (6 bases). Trimming removed 7 bases at V and 0 bases at J, with 14 bases between. The CDR3 has 15 residues. Germline values: CDR1 SGHTS, CDR2 YDEGEE. This CDR3 is CASGQTGHSNQPQHF. The CDR3 nucleotides are TGTGCCAGCGGGCAGACAGGACATAGCAATCAGCCCCAGCATTTT.

In this sample, this clone turned up a few times. The CDR3 DNA is TGTGCCAGCAGTTTGGGGTATTGGAATCAGCCCCAGCATTTT. Translation gives CASSLGYWNQPQHF. The chain combines TRBV27 with TRBJ1-5; D gene uncertain. The CDR3 sequence is 14 residues long. Deletions cut 3 bases from V and 4 bases from J, with 10 bases between. Germline lookup yields CDR1 MNHEY and CDR2 SMNVEV (reference sequence).

The CDR3 region is CASRRGSSSYEQYF. CDR3 sequence (DNA): TGTGCCAGCAGACGGGGGTCAAGCTCCTACGAGCAGTACTTC. The chain has TRBV2 and TRBJ2-7; maybe TRBD2 (6 bases). The CDR3 has 14 residues. V was pared by 6 bases and J by 0 bases, with 12 bases between. Germline V gene data show CDR1 as SNHLY and CDR2 as FYNNEI.

This chain uses TRBV27 with TRBJ2-7; D unresolved. V was cut by 6 bases and J by 2 bases, with 11 bases left in between. The CDR3 consists of 13 residues. Germline V CDR1 and CDR2: MNHEY, SMNVEV (reference sequence). CDR3 nucleotides: TGTGCCAGCAGCCTGGCTGGGGCCTACGAGCAGTACTTC. Its protein product is CASSLAGAYEQYF.

The J gene is TRBJ1-1, the V gene TRBV28; tentatively, D is TRBD1 (5 bases). There are 16 residues in the CDR3. Germline V gene lookup returns CDR1 MDHEN and CDR2 SYDVKM. The V and J ends lost 0 bases and 5 bases respectively, with 16 bases between them. CDR3 residues: CASSLWGTLSKTEAFF. In nucleotides, the CDR3 is TGTGCCAGCAGTTTATGGGGGACTCTGAGTAAAACTGAAGCTTTCTTT.

The chain recombines TRBV30 with TRBJ1-4, with 10 bases fitting TRBD1. Germline V gene sequence: CDR1 GTSNPN, CDR2 SVGIG (reference sequence). V dropped 2 bases and J dropped 7; count of bases not matched to a gene: 7. This CDR3 region has 15 residues. In DNA form, the CDR3 reads TGTGCCTGGAGTCCACCCGGGACAGGGGCTGAAAAACTGTTTTTT. This translates into CAWSPPGTGAEKLFF.

The chain employs TRBV6-5 and TRBJ2-5, with D unresolved. The germline V and J ends were trimmed by 0 bases and 4 bases, with 9 bases remaining between them. This CDR3 has 14 residues. The germline gives CDR1 MNHEY, CDR2 SVGAGI. As DNA, the CDR3 is TGTGCCAGCAGTTACTCGCCGGCTCGAGAGACCCAGTACTTC. It is translated as CASSYSPARETQYF.

The chain uses TRBV18 and TRBJ2-7; 8 bases fit TRBD1. The CDR3 spans 13 residues. CDR1 is KGHSH, CDR2 LQKENI, per germline. With V trimmed by 3 bases and J by 9 bases, 7 bases remained unmatched. As DNA, the CDR3 is TGTGCCAGCTCACCGGACAGGGCGTGGGGGCAGTACTTC. This sequence encodes CASSPDRAWGQYF.

CDR3 region: CATFTGTSSENEQFF. The DNA of the CDR3 is TGTGCCACTTTTACCGGGACTAGTTCCGAGAATGAGCAGTTCTTC. V usage is TRBV15 and J usage is TRBJ2-1, with TRBD2 identical over 8 bases. Germline CDR1 LNHNV, CDR2 YYDKDF (reference sequence). The CDR3 length is 15 residues. J was trimmed by 7 bases and V by 9 bases; bases with no gene match: 14.

The chain has TRBV10-3 and TRBJ2-2; 9 nucleotides line up with TRBD1. J lost 6 bases, V lost 2 bases, and 4 bases had no gene match. The germline V gene has CDR1 ENHRY and CDR2 SYGVKD. This CDR3 spans 15 amino acids. The CDR3 nucleotides read TGTGCCATCAGTGAGGGGACAGGGAAAGCCGGGGAGCTGTTTTTT. This sequence encodes CAISEGTGKAGELFF.

The chain joins TRBV9 to TRBJ2-4; D gene unclear. Trimming left V 4 bases short and J 8 bases short, with 16 bases between. Germline V gene data show CDR1 as SGDLS and CDR2 as YYNGEE. The CDR3 is made up of 14 amino acids. This CDR3 reads CASSIRSIGDIQYF. The CDR3 region has the DNA TGTGCCAGCAGCATAAGATCAATTGGGGACATTCAGTACTTC.

The genes are TRBV9 and TRBJ2-7; no reliable D call. The CDR3 totals 14 residues. Deletions cut 4 bases from V and 0 bases from J, with 11 bases between. The V gene's germline CDR1 is SGDLS and CDR2 YYNGEE. The CDR3, as DNA: TGTGCCAGCAGCTCCGGCGGCAGCTCCTACGAGCAGTACTTC. This translates into CASSSGGSSYEQYF.

The chain recombines TRBV6-1 with TRBJ1-6; no reliable D call. The V gene's germline CDR1 is MNHNS and CDR2 SASEGT. The V end was cut by 5 bases, the J end by 5 bases, with 10 bases between. The CDR3 is 14 amino acids. In DNA form, the CDR3 reads TGTGCCAGCAGTATGATTCTCGATAATTCACCCCTCCACTTT. Encoded protein: CASSMILDNSPLHF.